The subject of this entry is one T cell receptor (beta chain). Antigen unknown. This sample was taken from a study of human CD8 memory T cell subsets. Germline CDR1 reads SGDLS; CDR2 reads YYNGEE. This CDR3 region has 14 residues. General study results and limits: The overlap between stem-like memory and precursor exhausted T cell repertoires was minimal.

TCR beta was sequenced from UMI-tagged 5' RACE libraries. TCRdb reprocessed the 5' RACE reads, keeping one entry per CDR3 protein, no DNA. The listing contains 9,500 to 12,000 distinct CDR3 sequences. The TPEX subset meant dysfunctional early memory CD8+ cells, CCR7+ PD-1+ TIGIT+. Healthy donors' buffy coats supplied the PBMC. Total CD8+ T cells were enriched by a separation that was negative and magnetic. The chain carries TRBV9 and TRBJ1-4. This TCR derives from a human donor in good health. The sample was CD8+ T cells from PBMCs. The chain's CDR3 is CASSPGRVSEKLFF.